The T cell receptor beta chain under discussion was sequenced for a study of cytomegalovirus exposure and HLA in healthy donors. At the level of the study: One earlier analysis, a look at approximately 190 million T cells, found fewer than 140 million unique TCR beta sequences. The Caucasian-associated ancestry cluster held around 76% of 350 to 450 genotyped donors.

The study, taken as a whole, reports: Sequencing likely produced, as an artifact, a cluster of highly shared sequence variants. In a later analysis, parvovirus B19, influenza, CMV and Epstein-Barr virus appeared linked to several top co-occurrence clusters.

Germline CDR1 is GTSNPN and CDR2 is SVGIG (reference sequence). Trimming stripped 0 bases from V and 4 bases from J, with 7 bases between. This CDR3 is 13 amino acids long. The table lists this clone with a few counts. Its target is not known. The sample carries other DNA sequences with the same CDR3. Primers for the PCR totalled 60 Vbeta and 13 Jbeta. Measured with immunoSEQ multiplex PCR; TCRdb has only the in-frame clones, and not every one. This sample has 60,000 to 75,000 clones; about four fifths occur once, and the top ten carry 7% to 8%. This receptor was obtained from a man aged 18 to 30 in good health and CMV-seropositive. The chain employs TRBV30 and TRBJ1-5; TRBD1 might be the D (5 bases). The sample consisted of PBMCs. CDR3 DNA: TGTGCCTGGAGTGTGCGGGGGAATCAGCCCCAGCATTTT. Amino acids: CAWSVRGNQPQHF.